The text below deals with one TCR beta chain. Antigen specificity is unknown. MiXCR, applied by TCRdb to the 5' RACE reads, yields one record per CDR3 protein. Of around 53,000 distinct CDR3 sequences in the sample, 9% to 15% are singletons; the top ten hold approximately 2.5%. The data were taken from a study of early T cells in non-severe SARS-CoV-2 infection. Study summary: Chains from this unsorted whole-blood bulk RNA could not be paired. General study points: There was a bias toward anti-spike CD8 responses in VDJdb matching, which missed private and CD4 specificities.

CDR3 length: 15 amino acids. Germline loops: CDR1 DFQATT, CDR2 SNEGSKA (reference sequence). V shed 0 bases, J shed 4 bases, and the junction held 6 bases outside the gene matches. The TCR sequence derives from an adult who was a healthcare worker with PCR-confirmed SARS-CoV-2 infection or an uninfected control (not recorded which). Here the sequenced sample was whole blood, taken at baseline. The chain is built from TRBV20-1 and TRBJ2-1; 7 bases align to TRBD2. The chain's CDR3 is CSARDHSGSYNEQFF. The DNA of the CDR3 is TGCAGTGCTAGAGATCATAGCGGGTCATACAATGAGCAGTTCTTC.